The clone carrying this TCR beta chain was recorded a few times. No antigen is known for it. The TCRbeta library was prepared with unique molecular identifiers. TCRdb ran MiXCR on the PCR reads and lists one entry per CDR3 protein. The table has 450,000 to 550,000 distinct CDR3 sequences, about an eighth seen once. Germline V gene lookup returns CDR1 MGHDK and CDR2 SYGVNS. The CDR3 covers 16 residues. Trimming at V came to 3 bases and at J to 2 bases, leaving 6 bases not matched to a gene. This entry belongs to a study of T-cell reconstitution after alpha-beta-depleted transplantation in children. General study results and limits: The origin of alpha-beta T cells about two months after transplant was reportedly several hundred expanded graft clones. The high TCRbeta diversity at day 60 in some patients came from surviving recipient T cells and thymic progenitors. One year after transplant, T-cell counts and diversity came mostly from newly produced T cells.

The source material was PBMCs, mostly from graft donor cells, sampled 180 days after TCRalphabeta/CD19-depleted stem cell transplant. This TCR came from a female patient aged 2 to 10 who had a stem cell transplant for aplastic anemia, so the T cells may come from the graft donor. V is TRBV25-1 and J is TRBJ2-5; TRBD1 aligns across 10 bases. The CDR3 DNA reads TGTGCCAGCAGTGAGCTGGGACAGGGGTCACAAGAGACCCAGTACTTC. Protein product: CASSELGQGSQETQYF.